These 19 T cell receptor beta chains were all obtained from the same sample, sequenced in a study of Ad26.COV2.S vaccination and SARS-CoV-2 variants. Regarding treatment: around 19 received Ad26.COV2.S at low or high dose, single or two shots; several received placebo; per-sample allocation not given. Following the first vaccine or placebo injection, samples were taken on day 63. TCRdb keeps only in-frame clones here, not all; method: immunoSEQ multiplex PCR. In the table there are a few hundred thousand clones, approximately 88% of which are singletons. This material consisted of peripheral blood, taken in a trial of Ad26.COV2.S vaccine versus placebo. The receptors originated from a person aged 18-65 years who received the Ad26.COV2.S COVID-19 vaccine or a placebo.

This clone was observed a few times. This chain connects TRBV5-6 to TRBJ2-7; no reliable D call. The CDR3 covers 13 residues. V shed 1 base and J shed 6 bases, with 11 bases lying between them. Germline lookup yields CDR1 SGHDT and CDR2 YYEEEE. CDR3 sequence (DNA): TGTGCCAGCAGCTTGTTGCTAGTGGGCGAGCAGTACTTC. This sequence encodes CASSLLLVGEQYF.

This sequence joins TRBV5-6 and TRBJ2-2, with D possibly matching TRBD1 (6 bases). CDR3 length: 16 residues. Looked up from germline, CDR1 is SGHDT and CDR2 is YYEEEE. Trimming took 6 bases from V and 2 from J, leaving 17 bases between them. In DNA form, the CDR3 reads TGTGCCAGCACCTTCTTCGTGGGGGCAAACACCGGGGAGCTGTTTTTT. Amino acid sequence: CASTFFVGANTGELFF.

This sequence joins TRBV2 and TRBJ1-4; no clear D. The germline V and J ends were trimmed by 1 base and 4 bases, with 10 bases remaining between them. The CDR3 runs to 15 residues. Per germline, CDR1 SNHLY and CDR2 FYNNEI. The CDR3 sequence is CASSEGRQINEKLFF. CDR3 nucleotides: TGTGCCAGCAGTGAAGGGAGGCAGATTAATGAAAAACTGTTTTTT.

This clone was picked up one time. This chain joins TRBV27 and TRBJ1-1; D is undetermined. In germline, CDR1 is MNHEY, CDR2 SMNVEV (reference sequence). The V end lost 2 bases, the J end lost 5 bases, and 9 bases lay between the germline ends. The CDR3 covers 13 residues. The DNA for the CDR3 is TGTGCCAGCAGTTTAAGGAGTTTAACTGAAGCTTTCTTT. Its protein product is CASSLRSLTEAFF.

The chain is built from TRBV6-2 or TRBV6-3 and TRBJ2-5, with D possibly called TRBD1 or TRBD2 (5 bases each). Germline lookup yields CDR1 MNHEY and CDR2 SVGEGT. Deletions cut 6 bases from V and 7 bases from J, with 15 bases between. The CDR3 extends over 13 amino acids. The DNA of the CDR3 is TGTGCCAGCAGCAAGGGGACCCGAGGGACCCAGTACTTC. This gives the protein CASSKGTRGTQYF.

The chain uses TRBV12-3 or TRBV12-4 and TRBJ2-6; D remains unclear. This CDR3 has 12 amino acids. V shed 6 bases and J shed 2 bases, with 2 bases lying between them. The CDR3: CASRTGANVLTF. Written as DNA, the CDR3 is TGTGCCAGCAGAACTGGGGCCAACGTCCTGACTTTC.

The chain joins TRBV7-8 to TRBJ2-1; TRBD2 matches at 14 bases. The CDR3 totals 20 residues. Losses at the gene ends were 5 bases for V and 2 bases for J; bases not matched to a gene: 14. Germline CDR1 and CDR2: SGHVS and FQNEAQ. CDR3 bases: TGTGCCAGCAGCGCGGGACTAGCGGGAGCCCCATCGCGTACCTACAATGAGCAGTTCTTC. Protein product: CASSAGLAGAPSRTYNEQFF.

V usage is TRBV19 and J usage is TRBJ2-7; TRBD1 is a possible D gene (5 bases). CDR1 LNHDA and CDR2 SQIVND come from the germline V gene (reference sequence). The CDR3 length is 16 residues. Trimming pared 3 bases from V and 2 bases from J, leaving 17 bases between. The CDR3 DNA follows: TGTGCCAGTAGTATTCCCTGGACATCTTCTACCTACGAGCAGTACTTC. Translating gives CASSIPWTSSTYEQYF.

The chain uses TRBV6-2 or TRBV6-3 and TRBJ2-7, with 12 bases identical to TRBD1. The CDR3 extends over 15 amino acids. With V trimmed by 7 bases and J by 7 bases, 11 bases remained unmatched. Per germline, CDR1 MNHEY and CDR2 SVGEGT. DNA of the CDR3: TGTGCCAGCACCCCCGGGACAGGGGGCGGCTATGAGCAGTACTTC. Its translation is CASTPGTGGGYEQYF.

The chain joins TRBV6-1 to TRBJ1-4, with D unclear. CDR3 length: 14 amino acids. V lost 2 bases and J lost 8, with 12 bases in between. Germline V gives CDR1 MNHNS, CDR2 SASEGT. The CDR3 bases are TGTGCCAGCAGTGAATGGCGATCCCGGGAAAAACTGTTTTTT. Translated: CASSEWRSREKLFF.

The rearrangement joins TRBV25-1 to TRBJ2-7; D may be TRBD2 (5 bases). This CDR3 spans 13 amino acids. V lost 2 bases and J 3 bases, leaving 8 bases between the germline ends. Germline loops: CDR1 MGHDK, CDR2 SYGVNS. The CDR3 region is CASSERDLYEQYV. CDR3 nucleotide sequence: TGTGCCAGCAGTGAACGGGATCTCTACGAGCAGTACGTC.

This chain uses TRBV19 with TRBJ2-1; no clear D. This CDR3 has 13 amino acids. V was clipped by 1 base and J by 4 bases, with 5 bases between them. CDR1 is LNHDA, CDR2 SQIVND, per germline (reference sequence). The CDR3 region is CASSIGAYNEQFF. Here the CDR3 DNA reads TGTGCCAGTAGTATAGGGGCATACAATGAGCAGTTCTTC.

The rearrangement uses TRBV6-2 or TRBV6-3 and TRBJ1-1, with no clear D. The V end lost 6 bases, the J end lost 2 bases, and 13 bases lay between the germline ends. Per germline, CDR1 MNHEY and CDR2 SVGEGT. This CDR3 is built from 14 residues. The CDR3 DNA sequence: TGTGCCAGCAGCCTACTAGAGAGAAACACTGAAGCTTTCTTT. Protein product: CASSLLERNTEAFF.

The chain couples TRBV3-1 (or the pseudogene TRBV3-2) to TRBJ2-7; 13 bases map to TRBD2. This CDR3 is 14 amino acids long. J gave up 8 bases and V 1 base, and 2 bases lay outside the gene matches. CDR1 and CDR2 (germline): LGHDT, YNNKEL (reference sequence). The CDR3 region is CASSQALAGGKQYF. The DNA for the CDR3 is TGTGCCAGCAGCCAAGCACTAGCGGGGGGGAAGCAGTACTTC.

In DNA form, the CDR3 reads TGCAGCGTTGGTGGAAGGGGAGAGACCTTGGCCCAGTACTTC. Translating it yields CSVGGRGETLAQYF. The rearrangement links TRBV29-1 to TRBJ2-5, with D possibly being TRBD1 or TRBD2 (5 bases each). This CDR3 has 14 residues. Trimming cost V 4 bases and J 9 bases, with 21 bases left between them. Germline V gene lookup returns CDR1 SQVTM and CDR2 ANQGSEA.

V and J are TRBV6-5 and TRBJ2-2; D is uncertain. The germline gives CDR1 MNHEY, CDR2 SVGAGI. The V and J ends lost 2 bases and 6 bases respectively, with 4 bases between them. This CDR3 contains 12 residues. CDR3 protein: CASSYPPGELFF. The CDR3 DNA follows: TGTGCCAGCAGTTACCCCCCCGGGGAGCTGTTTTTT.

This chain joins TRBV3-1 (or the pseudogene TRBV3-2) and TRBJ1-4, with a possible D match to TRBD1 (6 bases). CDR1 and CDR2 (germline): LGHDT, YNNKEL (reference sequence). This CDR3 contains 15 residues. With 1 base removed from V and 7 bases from J, the gap between germline ends came to 13 bases. The CDR3 nucleotides read TGTGCCAGCAGCCAAGGGGGGGCCCCTGGTGAAAAACTGTTTTTT. This translates into CASSQGGAPGEKLFF.

This chain links TRBV9 with TRBJ2-7; perhaps TRBD2 as D (5 bases). Germline-derived CDR1 and CDR2 are SGDLS and YYNGEE. Trimming shortened V by 2 bases and J by 6 bases, and 15 bases separated the two germline ends. This CDR3 region has 14 residues. The CDR3, as DNA: TGTGCCAGCAGCGTCGGGGAGCTCAGGTCCGAGCAGTACTTC. It encodes CASSVGELRSEQYF.

J is TRBJ2-2 and V is TRBV2; no clear D. The CDR3 is 14 amino acids. Germline loops: CDR1 SNHLY, CDR2 FYNNEI. The V gene lost 4 bases and the J gene lost 6 bases, with 12 bases spanning the gap. CDR3 region: CASSARPEAGELFF. The CDR3 DNA sequence: TGTGCCAGCAGTGCCAGGCCTGAGGCCGGGGAGCTGTTTTTT.